This note documents a single TCR beta chain sequence. The target antigen is unknown. This specimen belongs to a study of siplizumab effects on memory and regulatory T cells. The protocol was immunoSEQ multiplex PCR, while the TCRdb copy is restricted to in-frame clones and leaves out a portion. This sample yields about 100,000 clones, of which about 94% are seen a single time; approximately 1.3% belongs to the top ten. Findings and limits, study-wide: Alloreactive sequences traceable to unstimulated CD4+ memory cells were significantly reduced by siplizumab. The majority of clones, roughly 80-95% of proliferating CD4+ or CD8+ clones, lacked an assignable naive or memory phenotype. The alloresponse seemed to draw substantially on naive T cells, which appeared more diverse than memory cells.

Germline CDR1 reads SNHLY; CDR2 reads FYNNEI. The CDR3 totals 15 residues. V dropped 6 bases and J dropped 5; count of bases not matched to a gene: 10. This chain uses TRBV2 with TRBJ2-5, with 9 bases that match TRBD1. The sample comprised non-Treg CD4+ T cells sorted from blood. The receptor was derived from a human donor in good health. CDR3 coding DNA: TGTGCCAGCAGCCGGGACAGGGTATTAGGGGAGACCCAGTACTTC. Residues: CASSRDRVLGETQYF. The full variable domain, completed using reference TRBV2 and TRBJ2-5, is EPEVTQTPSHQVTQMGQEVILRCVPISNHLYFYWYRQILGQKVEFLVSFYNNEISEKSEIFDDQFSVERPDGSNFTLKIRSTKLEDSAMYFCASSRDRVLGETQYFGPGTRLLVL.